The entry that follows covers one T cell receptor beta chain sequence. This receptor's antigen is unknown. No base quality information exists; no much larger clone differs at one position. The data were taken from a study of graft-versus-host responses after intestinal transplantation (dated by TCRdb to the early 2020s). Describing the broader study: The transplants that recipients got were multivisceral, liver-intestinal, or isolated intestinal. Graft-versus-host and host-versus-graft alloreactive T cell clones were tracked in the graft, circulation and bone marrow after intestinal transplantation using bulk TCR-beta CDR3 sequencing. A peak of at least 4% donor T cells among recipient peripheral blood mononuclear cells was the definition used for donor T cell macrochimerism. All recipients received anti-thymocyte globulin induction followed by maintenance tacrolimus and steroids for approximately 3 years. Rather than going through the commercial service, samples from three later patients were sequenced in-house on an Illumina MiSeq and processed with MiXCR. The cohort enrolled some 23 intestinal transplant recipients, one of whom was a retransplant, and a few patients without pretransplant specimens were excluded. Alloreactive clones were identified by sequencing pre-transplant mixed lymphocyte reaction products and comparing these products with unstimulated pre-transplant donor and recipient T cells.

Broad study findings and their caveats: High GvH to HvG T cell clonal ratios were observed in the allografts of patients with donor T cell macrochimerism. Peak levels of circulating GvH clones were associated with declines in HvG clones early after transplant. GvH clones were detected in recipient bone marrow, and some of these GvH clones were observed earlier in ileal mucosa or blood, consistent with an intestinal mucosal origin. The conclusions were limited by the relatively low number and heterogeneity of the intestinal transplant patients.

Blood samples were collected up to 4 times in the first month after transplant and then at least monthly when available. Receptor libraries were prepared by the immunoSEQ multiplex PCR assay. High-throughput TCR-beta CDR3 sequencing of genomic DNA from most patients was performed by Adaptive Biotechnologies. As for how the authors treated the data: TCR sequencing data for some 17 patients were retrieved from Adaptive's ImmunoSEQ software; three other patients were processed with MiXCR and VDJtools. CDR3 nucleotide sequences shared between donor and recipient were removed because their origin could not be assigned. To count as alloreactive, a clone needed at least 2-fold expansion over unstimulated cells and a minimum CFSE-low frequency of 0.002% (template counts) or 0.001% (read counts). Clones were considered mappable if detected in sequenced pre-transplant spleen, lymph node, or MLR CFSE-low populations of the donor or recipient. Cumulative frequency of alloreactive clones was calculated as a percentage of all sequences weighted by copy number. Imported from immuneACCESS, the table was reduced by TCRdb to in-frame sequences with V and J called. These copies leave out some clones; in studies compared against another copy, an unresolved V gene accounts for under half, and the cause of the remainder is not known. V, J and clone size are those of that table, while D and trimming were read from the DNA. Across this sample there are around 18,000 clones, with over 75% seen only once. More than 1.5% of the sample comes from the top ten.

Deletion took 3 bases off V and 0 bases off J, with a span of 12 bases between the germline ends. CDR1 and CDR2 are read off the germline V gene as MGHRA and YSYEKL. The CDR3, cysteine through phenylalanine, is 15 amino acids long. Only CDR3 DNA is held: 45 bases, read in frame from base 1. The origin of this receptor is a human patient who received an intestinal transplant, so some T cells may come from the graft donor. Rearrangement joined TRBV4-1 to TRBJ2-7, with TRBD1 as a weak D call on 6 bases. The sample was PBMCs, taken 350 to 400 days after transplant. Here is the DNA: TGCGCCAGCAGCCAGCCAGGGGCCTTCTCCTACGAGCAGTACTTC. It specifies CASSQPGAFSYEQYF.